The source of this TCR beta chain is a study of T-cell memory formation after mild COVID-19. Across the study: Clustering of TCRs was largely donor specific.

Germline loops: CDR1 MGHRA, CDR2 YSYEKL. CDR3 length: 15 amino acids. Trimming took 0 bases from V and 5 from J; bases not matched to a gene: 6. General study points: CD4+ contracting clones were found mainly in CM and EM, and CD8+ ones in EMRA.

For this clonotype: Its antigen remains unknown.

TCRdb itself ran the 5' RACE reads through MiXCR, one entry per CDR3 protein. Among hundreds of thousands of distinct CDR3 sequences listed, around 15% were seen once. The receptor was derived from a man between 18 and 29 years old who had mild COVID-19 (a few samples of this study predate the infection). Cell type and time point are not known. The rearrangement links TRBV4-1 to TRBJ2-7; 8 bases are shared with TRBD2. The sequencing input was PBMCs or a T cell subset sorted from them (not recorded which). The CDR3 region is CASSQDSRGGDEQYF. The DNA for the CDR3 is TGCGCCAGCAGCCAAGATTCTCGGGGGGGCGACGAGCAGTACTTC.